These 32 T cell receptor beta chains share one sample of origin, sequenced in a study of blood T cell repertoires in COVID-19. Repertoires were generated with immunoSEQ multiplex PCR, while TCRdb's copy carries only in-frame clones and drops some. The sample has around 59,000 clones, around 90% seen once. Sequencing input: peripheral blood. These receptors all come from a man in his sixties with acute or convalescent COVID-19.

The chain is built from TRBV6-6 and TRBJ1-5; no clear D gene. The CDR3 length is 13 residues. In germline, CDR1 is MNHNY, CDR2 SVGAGI (reference sequence). Trimming cost V 6 bases and J 7 bases, with 13 bases left between them. For the CDR3, the DNA is TGTGCCAGCAGCGGCCTCGAGGGACAGCCCCAGCATTTT. This codes for CASSGLEGQPQHF.

The gene calls are TRBV6-5 and TRBJ2-2; tentative D call: TRBD1 (5 bases). In germline, CDR1 is MNHEY, CDR2 SVGAGI. CDR3 size: 14 residues. The V end lost 7 bases, the J end lost 4 bases, and 13 bases lay between the germline ends. This chain's CDR3 is CASTTAQGTGELFF. As DNA, the CDR3 is TGTGCCAGCACGACGGCCCAGGGCACCGGGGAGCTGTTTTTT.

The CDR3 DNA sequence: TGTGCCAGCAGCCAAGACAGGGGGCGGTCTGGCTACACCTTC. Its translation: CASSQDRGRSGYTF. The chain joins TRBV3-1 (or the pseudogene TRBV3-2) to TRBJ1-2, with 8 bases matching TRBD1. Losses at the gene ends were 0 bases for V and 7 bases for J; bases not matched to a gene: 4. In germline, CDR1 is LGHDT, CDR2 YNNKEL (reference sequence). The CDR3 length is 14 residues.

The V and J genes are TRBV5-4 and TRBJ2-1, with 10 bases identical to TRBD2. Germline V gene lookup returns CDR1 SGHNT and CDR2 YYREEE (reference sequence). CDR3 length equals 17 residues. Losses at the gene ends were 4 bases for V and 2 bases for J; bases not matched to a gene: 9. The CDR3 sequence: CASSPPEGLAAYNEQFF. CDR3 coding DNA: TGTGCCAGCAGCCCGCCGGAAGGACTAGCGGCCTACAATGAGCAGTTCTTC.

This chain connects TRBV28 to TRBJ2-7, with D possibly matching TRBD1 (7 bases). The germline V and J ends were trimmed by 6 bases and 1 base, with 13 bases remaining between them. The CDR3 length is 14 residues. Germline-derived CDR1 and CDR2 are MDHEN and SYDVKM. The CDR3 region is CASRGSGGSYEQYF. DNA for the CDR3: TGTGCCAGCAGGGGGTCAGGGGGGTCCTACGAGCAGTACTTC.

V gene TRBV27 combines with J gene TRBJ1-1; D might be TRBD1 (5 bases). The length of the CDR3 is 14 residues. Germline loops: CDR1 MNHEY, CDR2 SMNVEV (reference sequence). V was trimmed by 2 bases and J by 4 bases, leaving 11 bases between them. For the CDR3, the DNA is TGTGCCAGCAGTTTAGAGCAGGGAGGCACTGAAGCTTTCTTT. This gives the protein CASSLEQGGTEAFF.

The chain employs TRBV13 and TRBJ2-5; 13 bases map to TRBD2. In germline, CDR1 is PRHDT, CDR2 FYEKMQ (reference sequence). The V and J ends lost 5 bases and 3 bases, in that order; junction bases with no gene match: 18. CDR3 length: 20 residues. This CDR3 reads CASSPGPLAGGPVEEETQYF. CDR3 nucleotides: TGTGCCAGCAGCCCGGGACCACTAGCGGGAGGGCCGGTGGAGGAAGAGACCCAGTACTTC.

This clone has just one count. V and J are TRBV10-3 and TRBJ2-1; TRBD2 matches 9 bases. Per the germline V gene, CDR1 is ENHRY and CDR2 is SYGVKD. The CDR3 covers 18 residues. The V gene end was trimmed by 10 bases and the J gene end by 0 bases; junction bases not matched to a gene: 16. The DNA for the CDR3 is TGTGCCACGTCAAGACTAGCGGCTGCGTCCCTCTCCTACAATGAGCAGTTCTTC. It specifies CATSRLAAASLSYNEQFF.

This clone appeared a few times. The chain joins TRBV19 to TRBJ2-1, with D possibly being TRBD1 (6 bases). The CDR3 extends over 15 amino acids. Trimming took 6 bases from V and 3 from J, leaving 15 bases between them. CDR1 is LNHDA and CDR2 is SQIVND in the germline V gene (reference sequence). The CDR3 protein is CASSYRAIYYNEQFF. The CDR3, as DNA: TGTGCCAGTAGCTACAGGGCAATCTACTACAATGAGCAGTTCTTC.

This clone was found once. The genes are TRBV29-1 and TRBJ2-3; 8 nucleotides line up with TRBD2. Germline V gene data show CDR1 as SQVTM and CDR2 as ANQGSEA. V trimming: 3 bases; J trimming: 8 bases; junction bases outside the gene matches: 13. CDR3 length equals 15 residues. The CDR3 protein is CSVEGSGGQRGTQYF. CDR3 nucleotides: TGCAGCGTTGAGGGATCGGGGGGGCAGAGAGGTACGCAGTATTTT.

The chain is built from TRBV4-2 and TRBJ2-7; 15 bases fit TRBD2. Unmatched junction bases numbered 8, after V lost 3 bases and J lost 2 bases. Germline assignment: CDR1 LGHNA and CDR2 YNFKEQ. The CDR3 contains 18 residues. The CDR3 DNA reads TGTGCCAGCAGCCAGGGACTAGCGGGAGGCCTCTCCCCCTACGAGCAGTACTTC. It yields the protein CASSQGLAGGLSPYEQYF.

This clone was observed a few times. This chain joins TRBV9 and TRBJ2-5; 8 nucleotides match TRBD2. V gave up 0 bases and J gave up 4 bases; unmatched junction bases: 8. This CDR3 contains 16 residues. Germline CDR1 reads SGDLS; CDR2 reads YYNGEE. Here the CDR3 reads CASSVAGAGGGETQYF. CDR3 sequence (DNA): TGTGCCAGCAGCGTAGCGGGGGCGGGGGGTGGAGAGACCCAGTACTTC. Based on the CDR3 plus reference TRBV9 and TRBJ2-5, the full variable domain is DSGVTQTPKHLITATGQRVTLRCSPRSGDLSVYWYQQSLDQGLQFLIQYYNGEERAKGNILERFSAQQFPDLHSELNLSSLELGDSALYFCASSVAGAGGGETQYFGPGTRLLVL.

This chain connects TRBV27 to TRBJ1-1, with 7 positions matching TRBD1. Germline CDR1 reads MNHEY; CDR2 reads SMNVEV (reference sequence). The CDR3 extends over 14 amino acids. The V and J ends lost 2 bases and 1 base, in that order; junction bases with no gene match: 1. The CDR3 DNA follows: TGTGCCAGCAGTTTAGGGGACAGGAACACTGAAGCTTTCTTT. It translates to CASSLGDRNTEAFF.

This clone is a singleton in its sample. This chain connects TRBV3-1 (or the pseudogene TRBV3-2) to TRBJ2-1; TRBD1 matches 10 bases. Germline CDR1 reads LGHDT; CDR2 reads YNNKEL (reference sequence). The CDR3 runs to 12 residues. V gave up 8 bases and J gave up 10 bases; unmatched junction bases: 5. This chain's CDR3 is CASRQGAGEQFF. DNA for the CDR3: TGTGCCAGCCGACAGGGGGCGGGGGAGCAGTTCTTC.

The genes are TRBV14 and TRBJ1-2, with D possibly being TRBD1 (6 bases). Trimming pared 0 bases from V and 3 bases from J, leaving 14 bases between. Germline loops: CDR1 SGHDN, CDR2 FVKESK. The CDR3 consists of 16 residues. CDR3 in DNA: TGTGCCAGCAGCCAAGAGTGGCAGGGGTCATACTATGGCTACACCTTC. It is translated as CASSQEWQGSYYGYTF.

In DNA form, the CDR3 reads TGTGCCACCAGCAGAGAACCACCCGGTTATCAGCCCCAGCATTTT. It encodes CATSREPPGYQPQHF. The V gene is TRBV15, the J gene TRBJ1-5; no reliable D call. The CDR3 loop spans 15 amino acids. The germline V and J ends were trimmed by 0 bases and 5 bases, with 11 bases remaining between them. CDR1 is LNHNV, CDR2 YYDKDF, per germline (reference sequence).

The chain employs TRBV5-1 and TRBJ1-1; D unclear. Trimming took off 3 bases at V and 11 bases at J, with 11 bases between the two ends. The CDR3 loop spans 11 amino acids. The germline CDR1 and CDR2 sequences are SGHRS and YFSETQ. In nucleotides, the CDR3 is TGCGCCAGCAGCTCTACTGATCGGGCTTTCTTT. It specifies CASSSTDRAFF.

V is TRBV5-3 and J is TRBJ2-1; 8 nucleotides match TRBD2. TRBV5-3 is designated an ORF whose function remains uncertain. This CDR3 has 17 residues. This CDR3 is CDTPGLAGRRQANEQFF. DNA for the CDR3: TGTGACACCCCGGGATTAGCGGGACGCCGGCAGGCCAATGAGCAGTTCTTC.

The genes are TRBV5-1 and TRBJ2-2, with D tentatively TRBD1 (5 bases). CDR3 length: 17 residues. The germline gives CDR1 SGHRS, CDR2 YFSETQ. Between the trimmed V and J ends, which lost 3 bases and 6 bases, there was a span of 21 bases. CDR3 nucleotide sequence: TGCGCCAGCAGCTCCGACGTCCAGGGTGACGGTGCCGGGGAGCTGTTTTTT. Encoded protein: CASSSDVQGDGAGELFF. Based on the CDR3 plus reference TRBV5-1 and TRBJ2-2, the full variable domain is KAGVTQTPRYLIKTRGQQVTLSCSPISGHRSVSWYQQTPGQGLQFLFEYFSETQRNKGNFPGRFSGRQFSNSRSEMNVSTLELGDSALYLCASSSDVQGDGAGELFFGEGSRLTVL.

The rearrangement joins TRBV7-3 to TRBJ2-5; 7 bases align to TRBD2. The V gene's germline CDR1 is SGHTA and CDR2 FQGTGA. Losses at the gene ends were 3 bases for V and 4 bases for J; bases not matched to a gene: 8. The CDR3 loop spans 15 amino acids. The CDR3 bases are TGTGCCAGCAGCTTCCGGGGGAGGGCCTTAGAGACCCAGTACTTC. Protein sequence: CASSFRGRALETQYF.

The rearrangement uses TRBV28 and TRBJ1-6; D remains ambiguous. V lost 7 bases to trimming and J lost 0 bases, with 10 bases between them. CDR3 length: 15 residues. Germline V lookup: CDR1 MDHEN, CDR2 SYDVKM. DNA of the CDR3: TGTGCCAGCAAGGGAGGGAGCTCCTATAATTCACCCCTCCACTTT. Amino acid sequence: CASKGGSSYNSPLHF.

V gene TRBV6-2 or TRBV6-3 combines with J gene TRBJ1-2, with D hard to call. The V gene's germline CDR1 is MNHEY and CDR2 SVGEGT. The CDR3 length is 14 residues. V was trimmed by 4 bases and J by 2 bases, leaving 11 bases between them. CDR3: CASSFRRGNYGYTF. CDR3 nucleotides: TGTGCCAGCAGTTTCCGACGGGGAAACTATGGCTACACCTTC.

The V gene is TRBV5-1, the J gene TRBJ2-3; D unclear. CDR1 and CDR2 from the germline V gene are SGHRS and YFSETQ. Trimming took off 4 bases at V and 4 bases at J, with 7 bases between the two ends. The CDR3 has 12 amino acids. CDR3 residues: CASSDGPDTQYF. Written as DNA, the CDR3 is TGCGCCAGCAGCGATGGGCCAGATACGCAGTATTTT.

This rearrangement joins TRBV9 to TRBJ1-3; 7 bases are shared with TRBD1. Trimming took 4 bases from V and 4 from J; bases not matched to a gene: 2. This CDR3 has 13 amino acids. Germline CDR1 and CDR2: SGDLS and YYNGEE. The CDR3 DNA is TGTGCCAGCAGCCGGGGACAGGGAAACACCATATATTTT. Translated: CASSRGQGNTIYF.

The V call is TRBV18, the J call TRBJ2-2; TRBD1 matches at 7 bases. The CDR3 covers 16 residues. The J segment lost 1 base and the V segment lost 6 bases, leaving 8 bases of the junction unmatched. The germline V gene has CDR1 KGHSH and CDR2 LQKENI. The CDR3: CASSLTGTVNTGELFF. As DNA, the CDR3 is TGTGCCAGCTCCCTCACCGGGACAGTGAACACCGGGGAGCTGTTTTTT.

The chain uses TRBV12-3 or TRBV12-4 and TRBJ2-1, with D possibly being TRBD1 (6 bases). The CDR3 is 13 residues long. Between the trimmed V and J ends, which lost 6 bases and 9 bases, there was a span of 15 bases. DNA for the CDR3: TGTGCCAGCAGATCATCCGGGACAAGTGAGCAGTTCTTC. Its protein product is CASRSSGTSEQFF.

The chain links TRBV5-4 to TRBJ2-5, with 10 positions matching TRBD2. The CDR3 spans 14 residues. Germline CDR1 SGHNT, CDR2 YYREEE (reference sequence). J lost 5 bases, V lost 1 base, and 2 bases had no gene match. CDR3 sequence (DNA): TGTGCCAGCAGCTTGCGAGCGGGAGGGGAGACCCAGTACTTC. Its translation: CASSLRAGGETQYF.

This clone appeared a single time. The rearrangement uses TRBV28 and TRBJ2-1; 7 bases fit TRBD2. CDR1 and CDR2 from the germline V gene are MDHEN and SYDVKM. There are 15 residues in the CDR3. J gave up 8 bases and V 6 bases, and 13 bases lay outside the gene matches. The CDR3 here is CASSLSGLPRDEQFF. The DNA of the CDR3 is TGTGCCAGCAGCCTCTCGGGACTACCACGGGATGAGCAGTTCTTC.

The chain joins TRBV5-1 to TRBJ1-2, with 9 bases identical to TRBD1. From germline, CDR1 is SGHRS and CDR2 YFSETQ. Losses at the gene ends were 4 bases for V and 8 bases for J; bases not matched to a gene: 18. The CDR3 covers 17 residues. The CDR3 spells CASSADPGQGLMGGYTF. The CDR3 DNA reads as TGCGCCAGCAGCGCGGATCCGGGACAGGGCCTTATGGGAGGCTACACCTTC.

V and J are TRBV24-1 and TRBJ1-1; TRBD1 is a possible D gene (5 bases). Trimming took 5 bases from V and 8 from J, leaving 14 bases between them. The CDR3 contains 13 residues. Per the germline V gene, CDR1 is KGHDR and CDR2 is SFDVKD. The CDR3 loop is CATSGGTHWEAFF. The CDR3 DNA reads TGTGCCACCAGTGGGGGCACACACTGGGAAGCTTTCTTT.

The gene calls are TRBV10-3 and TRBJ2-5; 11 bases align to TRBD1. The CDR3 consists of 14 residues. CDR1 and CDR2 from the germline V gene are ENHRY and SYGVKD. V gave up 3 bases and J gave up 7 bases; unmatched junction bases: 4. The CDR3 bases are TGTGCCATCAGTGATGCCGGGACAGGGGGGACCCAGTACTTC. As protein: CAISDAGTGGTQYF.

The gene calls are TRBV9 and TRBJ1-2, with D maybe TRBD1 (6 bases). V was shortened by 5 bases and J by 3 bases, with 17 bases between the two germline ends. The CDR3 covers 15 residues. Germline V gives CDR1 SGDLS, CDR2 YYNGEE. The CDR3 here is CASRRSSQGYYGYTF. Written as DNA, the CDR3 is TGTGCCAGCAGACGTTCTTCACAGGGCTACTATGGCTACACCTTC. Full variable domain (remainder filled in from reference TRBV9 and TRBJ1-2): DSGVTQTPKHLITATGQRVTLRCSPRSGDLSVYWYQQSLDQGLQFLIQYYNGEERAKGNILERFSAQQFPDLHSELNLSSLELGDSALYFCASRRSSQGYYGYTFGSGTRLTVV.